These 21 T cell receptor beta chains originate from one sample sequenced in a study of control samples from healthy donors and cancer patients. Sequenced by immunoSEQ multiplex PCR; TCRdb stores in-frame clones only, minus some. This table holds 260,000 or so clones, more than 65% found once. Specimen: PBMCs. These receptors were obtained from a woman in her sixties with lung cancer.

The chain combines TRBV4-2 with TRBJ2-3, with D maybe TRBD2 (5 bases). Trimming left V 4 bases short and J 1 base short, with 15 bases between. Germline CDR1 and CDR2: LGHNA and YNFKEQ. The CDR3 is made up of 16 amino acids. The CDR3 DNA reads TGTGCCAGCAGCCGACTTAGCGTGGGCGGCACAGATACGCAGTATTTT. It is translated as CASSRLSVGGTDTQYF.

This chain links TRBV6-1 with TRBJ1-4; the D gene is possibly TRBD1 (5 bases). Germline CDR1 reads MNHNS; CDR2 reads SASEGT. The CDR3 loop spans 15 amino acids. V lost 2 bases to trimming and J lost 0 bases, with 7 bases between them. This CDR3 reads CASSEIGATNEKLFF. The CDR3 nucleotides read TGTGCCAGCAGTGAAATAGGGGCAACTAATGAAAAACTGTTTTTT.

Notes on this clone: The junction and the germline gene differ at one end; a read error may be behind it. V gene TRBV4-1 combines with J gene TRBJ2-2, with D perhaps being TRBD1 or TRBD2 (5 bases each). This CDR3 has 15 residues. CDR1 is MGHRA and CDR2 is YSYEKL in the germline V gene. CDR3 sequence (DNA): TGCGCCAGCAGCCAAGAGGGACCGAAAACCGGGGAGCTGTTTTTT. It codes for CASSQEGPKTGELFF.

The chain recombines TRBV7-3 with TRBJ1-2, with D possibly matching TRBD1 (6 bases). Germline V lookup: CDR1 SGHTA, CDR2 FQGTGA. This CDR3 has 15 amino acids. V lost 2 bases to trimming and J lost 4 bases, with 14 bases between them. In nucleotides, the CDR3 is TGTGCCAGCAGCTTACGCCTGGGAGGGGGCTATGGCTACACCTTC. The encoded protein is CASSLRLGGGYGYTF.

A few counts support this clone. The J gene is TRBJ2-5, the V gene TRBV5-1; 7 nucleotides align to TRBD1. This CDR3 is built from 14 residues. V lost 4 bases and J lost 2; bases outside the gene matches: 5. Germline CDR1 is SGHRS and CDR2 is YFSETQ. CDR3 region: CASSPRDSQETQYF. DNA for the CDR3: TGCGCCAGCAGCCCCCGGGACAGTCAAGAGACCCAGTACTTC.

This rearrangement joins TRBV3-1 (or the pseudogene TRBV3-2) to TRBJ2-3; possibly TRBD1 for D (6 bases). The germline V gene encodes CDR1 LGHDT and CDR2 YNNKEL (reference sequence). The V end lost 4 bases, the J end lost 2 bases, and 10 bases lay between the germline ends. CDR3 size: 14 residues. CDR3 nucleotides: TGTGCCAGCAGCCGGGACACTCACACAGATACGCAGTATTTT. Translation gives CASSRDTHTDTQYF.

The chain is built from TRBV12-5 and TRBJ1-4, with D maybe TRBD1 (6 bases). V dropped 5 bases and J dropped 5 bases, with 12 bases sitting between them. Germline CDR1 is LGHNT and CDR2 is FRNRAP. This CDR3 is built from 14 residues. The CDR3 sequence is CASGRGGFNEKLFF. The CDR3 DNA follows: TGTGCTAGTGGTCGAGGGGGTTTCAATGAAAAACTGTTTTTT.

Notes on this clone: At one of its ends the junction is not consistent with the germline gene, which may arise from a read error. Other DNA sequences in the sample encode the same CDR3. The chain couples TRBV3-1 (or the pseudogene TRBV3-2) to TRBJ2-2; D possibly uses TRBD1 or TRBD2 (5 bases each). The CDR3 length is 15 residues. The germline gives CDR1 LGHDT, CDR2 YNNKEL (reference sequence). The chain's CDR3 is CASSLASQGTGELFF. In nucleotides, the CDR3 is TGTGCCAGCAGCCTCGCCAGCCAGGGCACCGGGGAACTGTTTTTT.

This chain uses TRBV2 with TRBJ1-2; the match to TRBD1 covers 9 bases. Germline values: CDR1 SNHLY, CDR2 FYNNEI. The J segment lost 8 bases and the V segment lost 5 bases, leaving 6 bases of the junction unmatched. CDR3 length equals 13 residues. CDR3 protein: CASSPGQGLGYTF. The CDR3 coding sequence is TGTGCCAGCAGTCCCGGACAGGGGCTAGGCTACACCTTC.

CDR3 nucleotide sequence: TGTGCCAGCACCCCTGTGGACATGAGGAACACTGAAGCTTTCTTT. It is translated as CASTPVDMRNTEAFF. V and J are TRBV6-6 and TRBJ1-1; TRBD1 is a possible D gene (5 bases). CDR3 length: 15 amino acids. V shed 7 bases and J shed 1 base, with 16 bases lying between them. Germline V gene sequence: CDR1 MNHNY, CDR2 SVGAGI (reference sequence).

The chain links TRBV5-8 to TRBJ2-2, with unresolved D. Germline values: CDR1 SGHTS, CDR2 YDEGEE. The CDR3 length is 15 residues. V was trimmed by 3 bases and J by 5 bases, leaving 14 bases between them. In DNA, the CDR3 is TGTGCCAGCAGCTCTGGAAGGTTGATAACCGGGGAGCTGTTTTTT. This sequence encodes CASSSGRLITGELFF.

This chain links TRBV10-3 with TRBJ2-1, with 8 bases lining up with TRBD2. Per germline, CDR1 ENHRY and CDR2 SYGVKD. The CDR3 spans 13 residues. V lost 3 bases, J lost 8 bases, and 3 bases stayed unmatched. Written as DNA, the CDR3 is TGTGCCATCAGTGACACTAGCGGCGATGAGCAGTTCTTC. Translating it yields CAISDTSGDEQFF.

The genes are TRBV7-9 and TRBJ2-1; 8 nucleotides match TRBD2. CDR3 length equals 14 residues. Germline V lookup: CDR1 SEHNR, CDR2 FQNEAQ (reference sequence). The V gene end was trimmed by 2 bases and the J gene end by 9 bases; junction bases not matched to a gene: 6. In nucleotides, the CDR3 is TGTGCCAGCAGCTTAAGGGGGGCGGGGGGTGAGCAGTTCTTC. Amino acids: CASSLRGAGGEQFF.

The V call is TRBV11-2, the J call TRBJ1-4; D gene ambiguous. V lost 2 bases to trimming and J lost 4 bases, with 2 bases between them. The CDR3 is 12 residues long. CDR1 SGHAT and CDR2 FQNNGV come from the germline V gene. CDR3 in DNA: TGTGCCAGCAGCTTACTTAATGAAAAACTGTTTTTT. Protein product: CASSLLNEKLFF.

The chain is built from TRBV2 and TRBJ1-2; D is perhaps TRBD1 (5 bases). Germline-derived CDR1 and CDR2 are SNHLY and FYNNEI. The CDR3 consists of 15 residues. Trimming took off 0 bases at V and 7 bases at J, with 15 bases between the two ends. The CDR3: CASSEAAGNFLGYTF. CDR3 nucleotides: TGTGCCAGCAGTGAAGCGGCAGGGAACTTCCTTGGCTACACCTTC. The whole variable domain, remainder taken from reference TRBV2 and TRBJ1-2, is EPEVTQTPSHQVTQMGQEVILRCVPISNHLYFYWYRQILGQKVEFLVSFYNNEISEKSEIFDDQFSVERPDGSNFTLKIRSTKLEDSAMYFCASSEAAGNFLGYTFGSGTRLTVV.

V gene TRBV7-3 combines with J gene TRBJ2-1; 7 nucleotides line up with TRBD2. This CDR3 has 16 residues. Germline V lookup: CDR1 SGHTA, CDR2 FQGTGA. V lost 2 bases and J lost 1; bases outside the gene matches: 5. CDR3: CASSLGSGFSYNEQFF. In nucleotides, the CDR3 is TGTGCCAGCAGCTTAGGTAGCGGGTTTTCCTACAATGAGCAGTTCTTC.

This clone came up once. The CDR3 DNA follows: TGTGCCAGCAGTCTGACCGCGTATAGCAATCAGCCCCAGCATTTT. Its protein product is CASSLTAYSNQPQHF. The chain recombines TRBV6-5 with TRBJ1-5, with D unclear. Trimming took 5 bases from V and 0 from J, leaving 11 bases between them. This CDR3 comprises 15 residues. The germline V gene encodes CDR1 MNHEY and CDR2 SVGAGI.

The chain's CDR3 is CASSRLDTGGVRRSPDTQYF. The CDR3, as DNA: TGTGCCAGCTCCAGGCTCGATACAGGGGGCGTGCGGCGTAGCCCAGATACGCAGTATTTT. The chain carries TRBV18 and TRBJ2-3, with 9 bases that match TRBD1. Trimming removed 6 bases from V and 4 bases from J; junction bases left unmatched: 23. There are 20 residues in the CDR3. Germline V gives CDR1 KGHSH, CDR2 LQKENI. The entire variable domain, with the rest obtained from reference TRBV18 and TRBJ2-3, is as follows: NAGVMQNPRHLVRRRGQEARLRCSPMKGHSHVYWYRQLPEEGLKFMVYLQKENIIDESGMPKERFSAEFPKEGPSILRIQQVVRGDSAAYFCASSRLDTGGVRRSPDTQYFGPGTRLTVL.

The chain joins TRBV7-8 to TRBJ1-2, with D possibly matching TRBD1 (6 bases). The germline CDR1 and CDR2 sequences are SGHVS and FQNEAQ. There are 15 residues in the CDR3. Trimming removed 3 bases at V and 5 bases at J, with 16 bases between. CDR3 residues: CASSFSRGQTYGYTF. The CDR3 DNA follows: TGTGCCAGCAGCTTTTCCCGGGGGCAAACTTATGGCTACACCTTC.

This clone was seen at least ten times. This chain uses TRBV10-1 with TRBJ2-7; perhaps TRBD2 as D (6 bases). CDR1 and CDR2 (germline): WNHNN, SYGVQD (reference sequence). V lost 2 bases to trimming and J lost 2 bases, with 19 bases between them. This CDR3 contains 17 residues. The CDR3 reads CASSEPTSNGSPYEQYF. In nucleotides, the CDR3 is TGCGCCAGCAGTGAGCCGACCTCCAACGGGAGCCCCTACGAGCAGTACTTC.

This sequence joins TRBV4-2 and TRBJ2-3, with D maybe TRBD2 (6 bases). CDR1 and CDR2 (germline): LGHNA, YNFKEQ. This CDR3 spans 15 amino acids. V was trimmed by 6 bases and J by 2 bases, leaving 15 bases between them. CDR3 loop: CASRLGDFHTDTQYF. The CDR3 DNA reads TGTGCCAGCAGGCTAGGGGACTTTCACACAGATACGCAGTATTTT.